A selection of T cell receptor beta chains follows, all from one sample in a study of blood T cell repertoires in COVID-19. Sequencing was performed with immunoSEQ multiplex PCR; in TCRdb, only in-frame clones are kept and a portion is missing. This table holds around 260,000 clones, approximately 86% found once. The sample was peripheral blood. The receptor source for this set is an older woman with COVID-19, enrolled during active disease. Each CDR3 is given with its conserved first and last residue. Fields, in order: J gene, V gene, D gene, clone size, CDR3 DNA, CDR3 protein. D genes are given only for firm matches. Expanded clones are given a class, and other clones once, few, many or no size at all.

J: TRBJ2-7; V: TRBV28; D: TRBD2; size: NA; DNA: TGTGCCAGCAGTCGAACTAGCGGGAGGGCGCAGTACTTC; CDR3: CASSRTSGRAQYF
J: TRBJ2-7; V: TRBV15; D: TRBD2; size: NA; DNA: TGTGCCACCAGCAGAGAGGGACTAGTCTACGAGCAGTACTTC; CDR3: CATSREGLVYEQYF
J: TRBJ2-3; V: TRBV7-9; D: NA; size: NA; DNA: TGTGCCAGCAGCCAGACTACTAGCACAGATACGCAGTATTTT; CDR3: CASSQTTSTDTQYF
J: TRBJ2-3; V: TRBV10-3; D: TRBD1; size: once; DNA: TGTGCCATTACCGGGACAGCAAGCACAGATACGCAGTATTTT; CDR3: CAITGTASTDTQYF
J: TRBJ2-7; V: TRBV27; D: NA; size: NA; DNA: TGTGCCAGCAGTCCCCCCCGGGAAGACTACGAGCAGTACTTC; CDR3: CASSPPREDYEQYF
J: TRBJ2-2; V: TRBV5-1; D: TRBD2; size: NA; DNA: TGCGCCAGCAGCTTGGCGGGGGGAACCGGGGAGCTGTTTTTT; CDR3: CASSLAGGTGELFF
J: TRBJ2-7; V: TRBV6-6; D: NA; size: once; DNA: TGTGCCAGCAGTTATGTCGGGAGTTCACCCTACGAGCAGTACTTC; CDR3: CASSYVGSSPYEQYF
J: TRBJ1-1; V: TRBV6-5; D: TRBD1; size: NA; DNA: TGTGCCAGCAGTCGTACACAGGGGGCGAGCACTGAAGCTTTCTTT; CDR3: CASSRTQGASTEAFF
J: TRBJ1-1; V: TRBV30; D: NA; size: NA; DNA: TGTGCCTGGAGCGTGGGCCCTGAAGCTTTCTTT; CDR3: CAWSVGPEAFF
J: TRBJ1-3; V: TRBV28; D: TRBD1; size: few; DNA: TGTGCCAGCAGTTTACCGACAGGGACAGGAAACACCATATATTTT; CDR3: CASSLPTGTGNTIYF
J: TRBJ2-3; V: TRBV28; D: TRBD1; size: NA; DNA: TGTGCCAGCAGTCCATACGGGACAGGGCCTAGCACAGATACGCAGTATTTT; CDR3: CASSPYGTGPSTDTQYF
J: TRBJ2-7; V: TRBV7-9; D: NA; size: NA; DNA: TGTGCCAGCAGCCCCCGGGGTGCCTCCTACGAGCAGTACTTC; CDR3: CASSPRGASYEQYF
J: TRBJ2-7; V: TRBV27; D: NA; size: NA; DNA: TGTGCCAGCAGTTTAAGGGAGAACTACGAGCAGTACTTC; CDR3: CASSLRENYEQYF
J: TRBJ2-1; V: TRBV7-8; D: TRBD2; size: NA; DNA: TGTGCCAGCAGCTCGAGCTCAAGGGCTAGCGGGTGGGGGAATGAGCAGTTCTTC; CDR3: CASSSSSRASGWGNEQFF
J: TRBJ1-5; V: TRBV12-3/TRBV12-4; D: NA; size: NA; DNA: TGTGCCAGCAGTTCACAGGATAATCAGCCCCAGCATTTT; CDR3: CASSSQDNQPQHF
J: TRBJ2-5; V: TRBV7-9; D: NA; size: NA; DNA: TGTGCCAGCAGCCAGTGGACTACCCAAGAGACCCAGTACTTC; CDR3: CASSQWTTQETQYF
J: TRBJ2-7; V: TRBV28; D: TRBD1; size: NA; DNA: TGTGCCAGCAGCGGATACCAAACCGGGACAGGGACCTACGAGCAGTACTTC; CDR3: CASSGYQTGTGTYEQYF
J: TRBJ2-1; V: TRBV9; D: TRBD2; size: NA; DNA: TGTGCCAGCAGCCCCACGGGACTAGCAGATGAGCAGTTCTTC; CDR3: CASSPTGLADEQFF
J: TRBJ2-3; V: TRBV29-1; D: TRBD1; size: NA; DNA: TGCAGCGTTGAAAACAGGGGCGCAGATACGCAGTATTTT; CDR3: CSVENRGADTQYF
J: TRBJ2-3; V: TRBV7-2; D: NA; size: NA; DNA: TGTGCCAGCAGACTTAGCGGAGACAACACAGATACGCAGTATTTT; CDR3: CASRLSGDNTDTQYF
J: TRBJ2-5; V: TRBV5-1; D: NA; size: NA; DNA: TGCGCCAGCAGCTTGACAGGAGATGATCAAGAGACCCAGTACTTC; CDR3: CASSLTGDDQETQYF
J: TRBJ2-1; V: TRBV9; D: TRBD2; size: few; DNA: TGTGCCAGCAGCGTAGCCCTAGCGGGAGGGCCGGTTGGGGAGCAGTTCTTC; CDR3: CASSVALAGGPVGEQFF
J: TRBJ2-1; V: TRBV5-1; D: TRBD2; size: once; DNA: TGCGCCAGCGCCGTTACTCCCGGTCTAGCGGGAGGAAGTACCTACAATGAGCAGTTCTTC; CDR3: CASAVTPGLAGGSTYNEQFF
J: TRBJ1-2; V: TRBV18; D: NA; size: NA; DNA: TGTGCCAGCTCACCACCGGGAGATGGCTACACCTTC; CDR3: CASSPPGDGYTF
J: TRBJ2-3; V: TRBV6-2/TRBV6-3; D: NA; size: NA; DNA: TGTGCCACCATCCCCTGGGCAGATTTCACAGATACGCAGTATTTT; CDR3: CATIPWADFTDTQYF
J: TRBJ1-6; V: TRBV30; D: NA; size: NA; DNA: TGTGCCTGGAGTGTCCGGGTCTATAATTCACCCCTCCACTTT; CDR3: CAWSVRVYNSPLHF
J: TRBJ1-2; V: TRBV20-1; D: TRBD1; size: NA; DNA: TGCAGTGCTAGTGACAGGGCGGTTAACTATGGCTACACCTTC; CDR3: CSASDRAVNYGYTF
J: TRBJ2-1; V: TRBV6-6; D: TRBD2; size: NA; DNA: TGTGCCAGCAGTTTTACTAGCGGGAGAGTTGGTGAGCAGTTCTTC; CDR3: CASSFTSGRVGEQFF
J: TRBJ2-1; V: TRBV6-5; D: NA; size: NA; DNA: TGTGCCAGCACTCCCCGGGGGAGCACCTACAATGAGCAGTTCTTC; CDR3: CASTPRGSTYNEQFF
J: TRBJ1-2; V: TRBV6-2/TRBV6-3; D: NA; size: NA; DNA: TGTGCCAGCAGCCGCGCGGGGGCAGATGGCTACACCTTC; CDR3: CASSRAGADGYTF
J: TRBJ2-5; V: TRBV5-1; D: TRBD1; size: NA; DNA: TGCGCCAGCAGCTTGGTGTCAGGGGGCGTTCAGACCCAGTACTTC; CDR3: CASSLVSGGVQTQYF
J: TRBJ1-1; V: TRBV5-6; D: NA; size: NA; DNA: TGTGCCAGCAGCTTGGCCTCGGTATGGACTGAAGCTTTCTTT; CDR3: CASSLASVWTEAFF
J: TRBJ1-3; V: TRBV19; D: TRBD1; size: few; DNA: TGTGCCAGTTCTGTCCGACAGGGTGTTGGAAACACCATATATTTT; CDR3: CASSVRQGVGNTIYF
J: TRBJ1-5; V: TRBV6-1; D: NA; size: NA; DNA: TGTGCCAGCAGTGAAAGCGGGAGGGATCAGCCCCAGCATTTT; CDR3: CASSESGRDQPQHF
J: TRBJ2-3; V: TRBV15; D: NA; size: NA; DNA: TGTGCCACCAGCAGAGAGGCCAGGGGCCGCACAGATACGCAGTATTTT; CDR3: CATSREARGRTDTQYF
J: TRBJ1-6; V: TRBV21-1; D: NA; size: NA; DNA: TGTGCCAGCAGCAAAGGGGGGGCAGGGGGCTTTTCACCCCTCCACTTT; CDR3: CASSKGGAGGFSPLHF
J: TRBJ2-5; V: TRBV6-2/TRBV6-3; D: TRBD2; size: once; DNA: TGTGCCAGCAGCCGACTAGCGGGACAAGAGACCCAGTACTTC; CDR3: CASSRLAGQETQYF
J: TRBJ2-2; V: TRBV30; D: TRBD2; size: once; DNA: TGTGCGAAGGGGACTAGCGTTCGGAGAGGGGACACCGGGGAGCTGTTTTTT; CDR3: CAKGTSVRRGDTGELFF
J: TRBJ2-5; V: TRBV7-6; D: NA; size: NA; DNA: TGTGCCAGCAGCTTTGGACAGATCCAAGAGACCCAGTACTTC; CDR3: CASSFGQIQETQYF
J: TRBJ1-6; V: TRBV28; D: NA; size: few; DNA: TGTGCCAGCAGTTTGTCAGTAAATTCACCCCTCCACTTT; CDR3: CASSLSVNSPLHF
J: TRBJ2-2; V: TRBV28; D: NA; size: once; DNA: TGTGCCAGCAGCCGCCCAGTGGTCGGGGAGCTGTTTTTT; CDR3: CASSRPVVGELFF
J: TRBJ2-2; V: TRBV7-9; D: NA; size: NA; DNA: TGTGCCAGCAGCCCTATATTGGCCGGGGAGCTGTTTTTT; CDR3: CASSPILAGELFF
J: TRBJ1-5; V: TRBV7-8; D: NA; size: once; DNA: TGTGCCAGCAGCTTAAGTGGGGGGTACAATCAGCCCCAGCATTTT; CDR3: CASSLSGGYNQPQHF
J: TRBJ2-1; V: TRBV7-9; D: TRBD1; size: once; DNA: TGTGCCAGCAGCTATGTACCCACGGACGAGGGGGCACAGTTCTTC; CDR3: CASSYVPTDEGAQFF
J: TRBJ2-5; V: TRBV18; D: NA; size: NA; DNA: TGTGCCAGCTCACCGGGTCTAGCCCCCGAGACCCAGTACTTC; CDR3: CASSPGLAPETQYF
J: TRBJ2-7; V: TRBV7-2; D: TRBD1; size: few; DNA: TGTGCCCGGAAGTCGGGACAGTCCTACGAGCAGTACTTC; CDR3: CARKSGQSYEQYF
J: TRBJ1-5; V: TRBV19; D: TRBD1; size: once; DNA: TGTGCCAGTAGTATTGCAGGGACAGGGGAAAGGAATCAGCCCCAGCATTTT; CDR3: CASSIAGTGERNQPQHF
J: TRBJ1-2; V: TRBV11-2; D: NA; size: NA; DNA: TGTGCCAGCAGCTTCTCAGGTCTGGGCTACACCTTC; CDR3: CASSFSGLGYTF
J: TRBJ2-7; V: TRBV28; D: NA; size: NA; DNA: TGTGCCAGCAGTTTAGATTCGGTGAGGGTCGGCGAGCAGTACTTC; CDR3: CASSLDSVRVGEQYF
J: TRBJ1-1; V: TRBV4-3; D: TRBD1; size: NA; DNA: TGCGCCAGCAGCCCGGACAGGGGGAGCAACACTGAAGCTTTCTTT; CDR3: CASSPDRGSNTEAFF
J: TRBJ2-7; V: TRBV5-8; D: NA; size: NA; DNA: TGTGCCAGCAGCCCATTGGGCAGGGGAGCGATCGAGCAGTACTTC; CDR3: CASSPLGRGAIEQYF